The clone carrying this TCR beta chain has only a few counts. Its antigen is as yet unknown. In the original analysis: In the immunoSEQ data, sequences were junction-only and lacked quality scores, so filtering differed. Sequenced by immunoSEQ multiplex PCR; TCRdb stores in-frame clones only, minus some. Clone size and V and J calls were adopted from that table, with D and trimming inferred from the DNA. The table shows some 1 million clones, with about 75% occurring only once. The sample originates from a study of shared clonotypes between healthy human individuals. Study results and limitations: Around 5.3% of naive CD4 clonotypes were shared across four donors. The study found lower generation probabilities in non-shared clonotypes than in those shared by all four donors. In having few donors, the study represented limited genetic and exposure-history diversity.

J was trimmed by 4 bases and V by 4 bases; bases with no gene match: 7. CDR3 length: 15 amino acids. From germline, CDR1 is SGDLS and CDR2 YYNGEE. The chain is built from TRBV9 and TRBJ2-7; 11 nucleotides line up with TRBD2. Input material: memory CD4+ T cells sorted from blood. Specified subset: CD45RA-negative fraction. The clonotype comes from a young man in good health. The CDR3 DNA is TGTGCCAGCAGCCCCGGAGGGACTAGCGGATACGAGCAGTACTTC. This codes for CASSPGGTSGYEQYF.